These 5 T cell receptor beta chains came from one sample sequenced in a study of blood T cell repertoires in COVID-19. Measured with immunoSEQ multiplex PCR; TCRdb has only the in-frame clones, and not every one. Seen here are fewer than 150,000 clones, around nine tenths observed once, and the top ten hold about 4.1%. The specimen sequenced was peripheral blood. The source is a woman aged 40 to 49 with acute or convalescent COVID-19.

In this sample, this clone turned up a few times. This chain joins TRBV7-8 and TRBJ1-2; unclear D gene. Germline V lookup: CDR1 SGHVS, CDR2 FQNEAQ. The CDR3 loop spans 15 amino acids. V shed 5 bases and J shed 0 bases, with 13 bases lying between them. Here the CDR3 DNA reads TGTGCCAGCAGCCTTACGACACGGACTAACTATGGCTACACCTTC. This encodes CASSLTTRTNYGYTF.

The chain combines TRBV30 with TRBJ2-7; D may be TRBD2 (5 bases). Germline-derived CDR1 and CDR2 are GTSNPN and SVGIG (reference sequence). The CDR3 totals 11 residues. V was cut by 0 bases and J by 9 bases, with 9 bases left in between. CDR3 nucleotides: TGTGCCTGGAGTGTGGATGAGGGGCAGTACTTC. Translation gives CAWSVDEGQYF.

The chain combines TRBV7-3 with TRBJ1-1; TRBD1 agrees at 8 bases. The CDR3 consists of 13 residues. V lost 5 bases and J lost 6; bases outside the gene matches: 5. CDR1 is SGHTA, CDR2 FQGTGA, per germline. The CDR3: CASSNRGKAEAFF. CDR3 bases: TGTGCCAGCAGCAACAGGGGGAAGGCTGAAGCTTTCTTT.

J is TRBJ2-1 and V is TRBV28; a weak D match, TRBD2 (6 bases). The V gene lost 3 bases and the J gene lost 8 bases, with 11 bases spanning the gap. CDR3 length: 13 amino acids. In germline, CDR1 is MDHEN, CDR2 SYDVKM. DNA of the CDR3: TGTGCCAGCAGTTTCCGGGGCGGGGATGAGCAGTTCTTC. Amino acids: CASSFRGGDEQFF.

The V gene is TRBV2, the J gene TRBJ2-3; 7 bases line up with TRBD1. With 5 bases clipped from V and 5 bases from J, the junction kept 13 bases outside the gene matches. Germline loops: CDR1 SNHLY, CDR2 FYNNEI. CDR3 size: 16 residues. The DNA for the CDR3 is TGTGCCAGCAGTAAAACAGTAGGGGGCGCTATAGATACGCAGTATTTT. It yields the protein CASSKTVGGAIDTQYF.